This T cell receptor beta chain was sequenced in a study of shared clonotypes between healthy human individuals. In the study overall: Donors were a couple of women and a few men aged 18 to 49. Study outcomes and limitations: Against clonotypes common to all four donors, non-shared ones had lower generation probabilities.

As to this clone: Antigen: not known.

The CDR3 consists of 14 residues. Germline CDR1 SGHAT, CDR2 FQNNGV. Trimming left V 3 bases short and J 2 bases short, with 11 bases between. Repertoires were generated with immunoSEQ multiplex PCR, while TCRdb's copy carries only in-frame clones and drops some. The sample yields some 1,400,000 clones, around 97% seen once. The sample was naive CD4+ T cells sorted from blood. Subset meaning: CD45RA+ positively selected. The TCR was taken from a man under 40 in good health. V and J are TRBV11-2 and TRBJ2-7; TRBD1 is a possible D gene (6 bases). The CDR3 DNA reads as TGTGCCAGCAGCTTGGACAGTATTACCTACGAGCAGTACTTC. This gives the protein CASSLDSITYEQYF.